A single sample is the source of the 22 T cell receptor beta chains below, sequenced in a study of OX40 agonist ivuxolimab in advanced cancers. Libraries were prepared by immunoSEQ multiplex PCR; TCRdb keeps only in-frame clonotypes and omits some of them. This sample carries 57,000 or so clones, over 80% of them seen once, and the ten largest clones take about 0.65%. The sequenced sample was CD4+ or CD8+ T cells sorted from blood, obtained in a trial of the OX40 agonist ivuxolimab. These receptors all stem from an adult with an advanced solid tumor such as melanoma, head and neck, liver or kidney cancer.

The V call is TRBV10-3, the J call TRBJ1-5; D unclear. V was clipped by 0 bases and J by 7 bases, with 10 bases between them. Germline V gene data show CDR1 as ENHRY and CDR2 as SYGVKD. The CDR3 contains 14 residues. CDR3: CAISESGARQPQHF. The CDR3 nucleotides are TGTGCCATCAGTGAGTCGGGCGCCCGGCAGCCCCAGCATTTT.

This clone was observed a single time. Distinct nucleotide sequences in the sample also encode this CDR3. The chain uses TRBV18 and TRBJ1-4; TRBD1 matches at 10 bases. The ends lost 3 bases at V and 5 bases at J; junction bases unmatched: 3. The CDR3 consists of 15 residues. Germline CDR1 reads KGHSH; CDR2 reads LQKENI. In nucleotides, the CDR3 is TGTGCCAGCTCACCTCCGGGACAGGGGAATGAAAAACTGTTTTTT. Encoded protein: CASSPPGQGNEKLFF. Full variable domain (outside the CDR3, taken from reference TRBV18 and TRBJ1-4): NAGVMQNPRHLVRRRGQEARLRCSPMKGHSHVYWYRQLPEEGLKFMVYLQKENIIDESGMPKERFSAEFPKEGPSILRIQQVVRGDSAAYFCASSPPGQGNEKLFFGSGTQLSVL.

The rearrangement links TRBV28 to TRBJ2-1, with a weak D call TRBD2 (6 bases). Germline V gene data show CDR1 as MDHEN and CDR2 as SYDVKM. The CDR3 is made up of 16 amino acids. V was shortened by 6 bases and J by 7 bases, with 22 bases between the two germline ends. CDR3 nucleotides: TGTGCCAGCAGCGGCATCGGGACGGGAGTTTTAAATGAGCAGTTCTTC. Protein sequence: CASSGIGTGVLNEQFF.

J is TRBJ2-7 and V is TRBV7-9; 8 nucleotides agree with TRBD1. The CDR3 runs 12 residues. J gave up 5 bases and V 3 bases, and 0 bases lay outside the gene matches. The germline CDR1 and CDR2 sequences are SEHNR and FQNEAQ (reference sequence). CDR3 in amino acids: CASSLTGDEQYF. The CDR3 DNA is TGTGCCAGCAGCTTGACAGGGGACGAGCAGTACTTC.

V gene TRBV2 combines with J gene TRBJ2-2; 9 nucleotides agree with TRBD2. Unmatched junction bases numbered 12, after V lost 1 base and J lost 6 bases. CDR3 length: 18 residues. Germline loops: CDR1 SNHLY, CDR2 FYNNEI. The CDR3 reads CASSEGRSIAGVAGELFF. CDR3 DNA: TGTGCCAGCAGTGAAGGTCGGTCAATAGCGGGAGTTGCCGGGGAGCTGTTTTTT.

The rearrangement uses TRBV28 and TRBJ2-3; 8 bases fit TRBD1. CDR3 length equals 15 residues. Germline assignment: CDR1 MDHEN and CDR2 SYDVKM. V shed 6 bases, J shed 2 bases, and the junction held 7 bases outside the gene matches. CDR3 region: CASSPAGGYTDTQYF. CDR3 sequence (DNA): TGTGCCAGCAGCCCGGCAGGGGGCTACACAGATACGCAGTATTTT.

The CDR3 here is CASSPGQGKWEGYQPQHF. In DNA, the CDR3 is TGTGCCAGCAGCCCCGGACAGGGGAAGTGGGAGGGATATCAGCCCCAGCATTTT. This chain uses TRBV7-8 with TRBJ1-5, with 9 bases lining up with TRBD1. Germline CDR1 SGHVS, CDR2 FQNEAQ. The V and J ends lost 5 bases and 5 bases, in that order; junction bases with no gene match: 16. CDR3 length: 18 amino acids.

The chain joins TRBV7-9 to TRBJ2-2; 12 nucleotides align to TRBD2. Germline trimming cut 4 bases from V and 2 bases from J; bases unmatched to any gene: 5. The CDR3 covers 17 residues. CDR1 and CDR2 (germline): SEHNR, FQNEAQ (reference sequence). Written as DNA, the CDR3 is TGTGCCAGCAGCTCGGGACTAGCGGGTATAAACACCGGGGAGCTGTTTTTT. Its protein is CASSSGLAGINTGELFF. Full variable domain (outside the CDR3, taken from reference TRBV7-9 and TRBJ2-2): DTGVSQNPRHKITKRGQNVTFRCDPISEHNRLYWYRQTLGQGPEFLTYFQNEAQLEKSRLLSDRFSAERPKGSFSTLEIQRTEQGDSAMYLCASSSGLAGINTGELFFGEGSRLTVL.

The chain uses TRBV29-1 and TRBJ2-7; TRBD2 aligns across 11 bases. The trim removed 2 bases at V and 3 bases at J, leaving 9 bases unmatched. The CDR3 totals 16 residues. The germline V gene encodes CDR1 SQVTM and CDR2 ANQGSEA. CDR3 DNA sequence: TGCAGCGTTGAATCTTCTAGCGGGGGGCTCCTCTACGAGCAGTACTTC. Residues: CSVESSSGGLLYEQYF.

The chain uses TRBV9 and TRBJ2-3, with TRBD2 as a possible D gene (6 bases). The CDR3 sequence is 16 residues long. V was clipped by 0 bases and J by 5 bases, with 16 bases between them. The germline V gene has CDR1 SGDLS and CDR2 YYNGEE. CDR3 loop: CASSVASPGVRDTQYF. CDR3 DNA sequence: TGTGCCAGCAGCGTAGCTTCTCCGGGAGTAAGAGATACGCAGTATTTT.

CDR3 sequence: CASSLMVTGELFF. The CDR3 nucleotides read TGTGCCAGCAGCTTGATGGTAACCGGGGAGCTGTTTTTT. The chain recombines TRBV5-4 with TRBJ2-2; D is unclear. The CDR3 has 13 residues. Germline CDR1 SGHNT, CDR2 YYREEE (reference sequence). V lost 1 base to trimming and J lost 5 bases, with 6 bases between them.

This rearrangement joins TRBV7-6 to TRBJ1-2; perhaps TRBD1 as D (6 bases). Germline assignment: CDR1 SGHVS and CDR2 FNYEAQ. The CDR3 has 16 amino acids. V was trimmed by 5 bases and J by 4 bases, leaving 20 bases between them. CDR3 region: CASSRSGAQLGYGYTF. CDR3 sequence (DNA): TGTGCCAGCAGCCGCTCAGGGGCCCAGCTCGGCTATGGCTACACCTTC.

CDR3 nucleotides: TGTGCCAGCCGGGCGGGGGGGCCAGCAGATACGCAGTATTTT. This encodes CASRAGGPADTQYF. The chain is built from TRBV6-1 and TRBJ2-3, with TRBD2 identical over 9 bases. This CDR3 comprises 14 residues. The J segment lost 4 bases and the V segment lost 8 bases, leaving 7 bases of the junction unmatched. Germline CDR1 is MNHNS and CDR2 is SASEGT.

The chain is built from TRBV18 and TRBJ1-5, with D unresolved. The CDR3 extends over 15 amino acids. Trimming cost V 2 bases and J 0 bases, with 8 bases left between them. Germline V gives CDR1 KGHSH, CDR2 LQKENI. In DNA form, the CDR3 reads TGTGCCAGCTCACCATCGCACTATAGCAATCAGCCCCAGCATTTT. Protein sequence: CASSPSHYSNQPQHF.

The chain combines TRBV10-3 with TRBJ1-3; D ambiguous. V lost 3 bases and J 2 bases, leaving 11 bases between the germline ends. The germline gives CDR1 ENHRY, CDR2 SYGVKD. The CDR3 is 15 amino acids. CDR3 nucleotides: TGTGCCATCAGTGATACAGTCGGACCTGGAAACACCATATATTTT. It specifies CAISDTVGPGNTIYF.

This rearrangement joins TRBV5-1 to TRBJ1-2; D gene ambiguous. The germline CDR1 and CDR2 sequences are SGHRS and YFSETQ. V lost 4 bases, J lost 2 bases, and 12 bases lay in between. The CDR3 runs to 14 residues. The CDR3 region has the DNA TGCGCCAGCAGCGCCACCGATCCAAACTATGGCTACACCTTC. It encodes CASSATDPNYGYTF.

This clone was counted a few times. V and J are TRBV15 and TRBJ2-1; tentative D call: TRBD2 (6 bases). This CDR3 has 15 residues. In germline, CDR1 is LNHNV, CDR2 YYDKDF (reference sequence). V was clipped by 5 bases and J by 5 bases, with 16 bases between them. The CDR3 sequence is CATSGGGLTNNEQFF. The CDR3, as DNA: TGTGCCACCAGCGGAGGTGGACTAACCAACAATGAGCAGTTCTTC.

This clone has more than one count but fewer than ten. The genes are TRBV5-1 and TRBJ2-2; either TRBD1 or TRBD2 may supply D (6 bases each). V dropped 5 bases and J dropped 3 bases, with 17 bases sitting between them. The CDR3 runs 16 residues. Germline V gene lookup returns CDR1 SGHRS and CDR2 YFSETQ. The CDR3 nucleotides are TGCGCCAGCAGGGAATCGTTAGGGGGGCACACCGGGGAGCTGTTTTTT. Its translation: CASRESLGGHTGELFF.

This sequence joins TRBV7-9 and TRBJ2-1; 9 nucleotides match TRBD2. The CDR3 loop spans 14 amino acids. Germline V gives CDR1 SEHNR, CDR2 FQNEAQ (reference sequence). After removal of 7 bases from V and 6 bases from J, the junction contained 7 bases not matched to a gene. CDR3 nucleotide sequence: TGTGCCAGCAAGCGTAGCGGGAGTTCCAATGAGCAGTTCTTC. Its protein product is CASKRSGSSNEQFF.

This clone was recorded once. This chain links TRBV10-3 with TRBJ1-2, with a tentative D call TRBD1 (6 bases). V was trimmed by 4 bases and J by 2 bases, leaving 23 bases between them. This CDR3 region has 18 residues. CDR1 is ENHRY, CDR2 SYGVKD, per germline. This CDR3 is CAISGASGQSYSNYGYTF. The CDR3 nucleotides read TGTGCCATCAGTGGGGCCTCCGGACAGTCCTATTCCAACTATGGCTACACCTTC.

The rearrangement uses TRBV19 and TRBJ2-2; 8 bases match TRBD2. The CDR3 loop spans 16 amino acids. With 5 bases clipped from V and 3 bases from J, the junction kept 8 bases outside the gene matches. The germline CDR1 and CDR2 sequences are LNHDA and SQIVND (reference sequence). The CDR3 protein is CASSPPGRVYTGELFF. CDR3 coding DNA: TGTGCCAGTAGTCCCCCCGGGAGGGTCTACACCGGGGAGCTGTTTTTT. Supplemented by reference TRBV19 and TRBJ2-2, the full variable domain reads DGGITQSPKYLFRKEGQNVTLSCEQNLNHDAMYWYRQDPGQGLRLIYYSQIVNDFQKGDIAEGYSVSREKKESFPLTVTSAQKNPTAFYLCASSPPGRVYTGELFFGEGSRLTVL.

The chain links TRBV18 to TRBJ2-2; 10 nucleotides match TRBD2. The germline V gene has CDR1 KGHSH and CDR2 LQKENI. CDR3 length: 17 residues. The V segment lost 3 bases and the J segment 2 bases; nucleotides outside the gene matches: 6. The CDR3 DNA sequence: TGTGCCAGCTCACCTAGCCTAGCGGGAGCTAACACCGGGGAGCTGTTTTTT. Its translation: CASSPSLAGANTGELFF.